This T cell receptor beta chain was sequenced in a study of identical twins. Notes on the study in general: Researchers caution that invariant MAIT and iNKT cells could partly confound zero-insertion analyses.

There are a few counts of this clonotype. No antigen is known for it. TCRdb processed the 5' RACE reads anew with MiXCR; each CDR3 protein has one entry. This table holds 250,000 or so distinct CDR3 sequences, about 13% found once. The CDR3 covers 15 residues. From germline, CDR1 is MDHEN and CDR2 SYDVKM. Between the trimmed V and J ends, which lost 6 bases and 7 bases, there was a span of 19 bases. The same data also contributed to another study, on yellow fever vaccine responses in identical twins.

The specimen sequenced was memory (CD45RO+) T cells sorted from blood. The sequence came from a woman aged 18-35 years in good health. The chain combines TRBV28 with TRBJ2-1, with D hard to call. CDR3 sequence: CASSPPGVVGNEQFF. The CDR3 DNA follows: TGTGCCAGCAGCCCCCCGGGCGTGGTTGGGAATGAGCAGTTCTTC.